This T cell receptor beta chain is drawn from a study of shared clonotypes between healthy human individuals. Overall study context: Three plates each covered CD4 naive and memory; CD8 naive two, CD8 memory one.

Notes on the study in general: Against clonotypes common to all four donors, non-shared ones had lower generation probabilities. Compared with memory subsets, naive subsets generally had larger estimated richness. Several donors held approximately 4.6% of naive CD4 clonotypes in common.

Only one count was recorded for this clone. The antigen is unknown. Trimming took 6 bases from V and 0 from J, leaving 9 bases between them. The CDR3 is made up of 14 amino acids. The germline gives CDR1 SNHLY, CDR2 FYNNEI. Libraries were prepared by immunoSEQ multiplex PCR; TCRdb keeps only in-frame clonotypes and omits some of them. The table records around 1 million clones, about 80% of them present only once. Sequenced sample: memory CD4+ T cells sorted from blood. Subset: CD45RA-negative fraction. This receptor was obtained from a man younger than 30 in good health. The genes are TRBV2 and TRBJ2-1; D is uncertain. CDR3 sequence: CASSGQGSYNEQFF. The CDR3 DNA is TGTGCCAGCAGCGGGCAAGGCTCCTACAATGAGCAGTTCTTC.